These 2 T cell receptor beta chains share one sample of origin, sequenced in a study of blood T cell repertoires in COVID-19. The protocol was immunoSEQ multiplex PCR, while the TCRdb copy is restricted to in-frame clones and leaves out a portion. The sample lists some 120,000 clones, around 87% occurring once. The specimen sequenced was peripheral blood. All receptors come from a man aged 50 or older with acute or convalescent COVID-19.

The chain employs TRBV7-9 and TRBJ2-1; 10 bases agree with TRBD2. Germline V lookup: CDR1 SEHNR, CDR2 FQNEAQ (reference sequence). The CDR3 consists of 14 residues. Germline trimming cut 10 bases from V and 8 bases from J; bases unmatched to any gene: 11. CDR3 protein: CANAWLAGADEQFF. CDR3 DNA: TGTGCCAACGCGTGGCTAGCGGGAGCGGATGAGCAGTTCTTC.

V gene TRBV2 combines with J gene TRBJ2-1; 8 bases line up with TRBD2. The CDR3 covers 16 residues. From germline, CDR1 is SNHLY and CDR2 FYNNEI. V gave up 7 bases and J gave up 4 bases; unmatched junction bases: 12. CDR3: CASTVYRASGYNEQFF. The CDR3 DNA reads TGTGCCAGCACCGTGTATAGGGCTAGCGGGTACAATGAGCAGTTCTTC.